The rows below give T cell receptor beta chains drawn from one sample of a study of cytomegalovirus exposure and HLA in healthy donors. Using immunoSEQ multiplex PCR, the repertoire was profiled, and TCRdb retains in-frame clones only, with some absent. The sample holds 70,000 to 100,000 clones, 70% to 90% seen once. Input material: PBMCs. The source of these receptors is a man in his late teens or twenties in good health and CMV-seronegative. The CDR3 runs from the conserved cysteine through the conserved F or W. Each record gives: D gene, V gene, clone size, J gene, CDR3 DNA, CDR3 protein. D genes are given only for firm matches. Rows give clone size only sometimes, using once, few, many, or a class for an expanded clone.

d_gene: TRBD2
v_gene: TRBV5-1
abundance: once
j_gene: TRBJ2-7
CDR3nt: TGCGCCAGCAGCTTTAGCGGGGGAGCGACCTACGAGCAGTACTTC
CDR3aa: CASSFSGGATYEQYF

d_gene: NA
v_gene: TRBV19
abundance: NA
j_gene: TRBJ1-1
CDR3nt: TGTGCCAGTAGTATAGGAGGCAGGGCGAACACTGAAGCTTTCTTT
CDR3aa: CASSIGGRANTEAFF

d_gene: TRBD1
v_gene: TRBV27
abundance: NA
j_gene: TRBJ2-5
CDR3nt: TGTGCCAGCAGTTTCTTCACAGGGGGCGTAGAGACCCAGTACTTC
CDR3aa: CASSFFTGGVETQYF

d_gene: TRBD2
v_gene: TRBV11-1
abundance: NA
j_gene: TRBJ2-3
CDR3nt: TGTGCCAGCAGCTTCCAAGGGGGACTAGTTGATACGCAGTATTTT
CDR3aa: CASSFQGGLVDTQYF

d_gene: NA
v_gene: TRBV2
abundance: NA
j_gene: TRBJ2-3
CDR3nt: TGTGCCAGCACGCCGGGACACATAATGGTGGCCACAGATACGCAGTATTTT
CDR3aa: CASTPGHIMVATDTQYF

d_gene: NA
v_gene: TRBV21-1
abundance: NA
j_gene: TRBJ1-2
CDR3nt: TGTGCCAGCAGCAAAACCCGGAACTATGGCTACACCTTC
CDR3aa: CASSKTRNYGYTF

d_gene: NA
v_gene: TRBV9
abundance: NA
j_gene: TRBJ1-5
CDR3nt: TGTGCCAGCAGCGCAGGTGATAGCAATCAGCCCCAGCATTTT
CDR3aa: CASSAGDSNQPQHF

d_gene: TRBD2
v_gene: TRBV7-9
abundance: NA
j_gene: TRBJ2-5
CDR3nt: TGTGCCAGCAGCAAGGATGCAGAGCGGACTAGCGGGGGGCGAAAGGAGCAGTACTTC
CDR3aa: CASSKDAERTSGGRKEQYF

d_gene: NA
v_gene: TRBV18
abundance: once
j_gene: TRBJ1-2
CDR3nt: TGTGCCAGCTCACCACCGTCCGGGACAAGAGCTAACTATGGCTACACCTTC
CDR3aa: CASSPPSGTRANYGYTF

d_gene: TRBD1
v_gene: TRBV6-5
abundance: once
j_gene: TRBJ1-6
CDR3nt: TGTGCCAGCAGTTATACCAGGGACAGGGAAACACCCCTCCACTTT
CDR3aa: CASSYTRDRETPLHF

d_gene: NA
v_gene: TRBV9
abundance: NA
j_gene: TRBJ2-2
CDR3nt: TGTGCCAGCAGCGTCCCACTCGCAGGGCACACCGGGGAGCTGTTTTTT
CDR3aa: CASSVPLAGHTGELFF

d_gene: TRBD1
v_gene: TRBV2
abundance: few
j_gene: TRBJ2-7
CDR3nt: TGTGCCAGCAACTGGGACAGGGGTGGCGAGCAGTACTTC
CDR3aa: CASNWDRGGEQYF

d_gene: NA
v_gene: TRBV7-9
abundance: few
j_gene: TRBJ2-7
CDR3nt: TGTGCCAGCAGCCAGATATCGGGACACTCCTACGAGCAGTACTTC
CDR3aa: CASSQISGHSYEQYF

d_gene: NA
v_gene: TRBV7-9
abundance: NA
j_gene: TRBJ1-1
CDR3nt: TGTGCCAGCAGCCCAAGGGGAGGGAACACTGAAGCTTTCTTT
CDR3aa: CASSPRGGNTEAFF

d_gene: TRBD1
v_gene: TRBV27
abundance: NA
j_gene: TRBJ2-2
CDR3nt: TGTGCCAGCAGTTCGGGACAGGGGACGGGGAACACCGGGGAGCTGTTTTTT
CDR3aa: CASSSGQGTGNTGELFF

d_gene: NA
v_gene: TRBV10-2
abundance: NA
j_gene: TRBJ2-1
CDR3nt: TGCGCCAGCAGATTAGACGCCACCCTCGGGAATGAGCAGTTCTTC
CDR3aa: CASRLDATLGNEQFF

d_gene: TRBD1
v_gene: TRBV5-4
abundance: NA
j_gene: TRBJ1-2
CDR3nt: TGTGCCAGCAGCTTGGAGGCAGGGGACAGTGGCTACACCTTC
CDR3aa: CASSLEAGDSGYTF

d_gene: TRBD1
v_gene: TRBV2
abundance: NA
j_gene: TRBJ2-4
CDR3nt: TGTGCCAGCCGACAGGGGATCATTCAGTACTTC
CDR3aa: CASRQGIIQYF

d_gene: NA
v_gene: TRBV14
abundance: NA
j_gene: TRBJ1-4
CDR3nt: TGTGCCAGCAGCCAAGATCGAGGAAAGATTAATGAAAAACTGTTTTTT
CDR3aa: CASSQDRGKINEKLFF

d_gene: NA
v_gene: TRBV6-5
abundance: NA
j_gene: TRBJ1-2
CDR3nt: TGTGCCAGCAGTTACTATAGAAACTATGGCTACACCTTC
CDR3aa: CASSYYRNYGYTF

d_gene: TRBD2
v_gene: TRBV7-9
abundance: NA
j_gene: TRBJ2-2
CDR3nt: TGTGCCAGCAGCTACGGACTAGCGGGGGGGAACGGGGAGCTGTTTTTT
CDR3aa: CASSYGLAGGNGELFF

d_gene: TRBD1
v_gene: TRBV30
abundance: NA
j_gene: TRBJ1-2
CDR3nt: TGTGCCTGCCTCCCAGGGACAGCCACCTATGGCTACACCTTC
CDR3aa: CACLPGTATYGYTF

d_gene: TRBD1
v_gene: TRBV19
abundance: NA
j_gene: TRBJ1-1
CDR3nt: TGTGCCAGTAGTAAAATACCACAGGGGGAAGCTTTCTTT
CDR3aa: CASSKIPQGEAFF

d_gene: NA
v_gene: TRBV29-1
abundance: NA
j_gene: TRBJ1-2
CDR3nt: TGCAGCGGACTGAATTCAGAGGGCTACACCTTC
CDR3aa: CSGLNSEGYTF

d_gene: NA
v_gene: TRBV6-5
abundance: NA
j_gene: TRBJ1-2
CDR3nt: TGTGCCAGCAGTTCCCTTGGACAGAGCAATAACTATGGCTACACCTTC
CDR3aa: CASSSLGQSNNYGYTF

d_gene: TRBD1
v_gene: TRBV5-1
abundance: NA
j_gene: TRBJ2-7
CDR3nt: TGCGCCAGCAGACAAACCGGGACAGGGGCCCCTCGGTACTTC
CDR3aa: CASRQTGTGAPRYF

d_gene: NA
v_gene: TRBV5-1
abundance: NA
j_gene: TRBJ2-4
CDR3nt: TGCGCCAGCAGCCCCCCGGGGACCAAAAACATTCAGTACTTC
CDR3aa: CASSPPGTKNIQYF

d_gene: NA
v_gene: TRBV5-6
abundance: NA
j_gene: TRBJ1-3
CDR3nt: TGTGCCAGCAGCTTGACGGCAGGTTCAGGAAACACCATATATTTT
CDR3aa: CASSLTAGSGNTIYF

d_gene: NA
v_gene: TRBV7-3
abundance: NA
j_gene: TRBJ2-5
CDR3nt: TGTGCCAGCAGCTTATTAAGTGTAGAGGGAGAGACCCAGTACTTC
CDR3aa: CASSLLSVEGETQYF

d_gene: TRBD1
v_gene: TRBV29-1
abundance: NA
j_gene: TRBJ1-1
CDR3nt: TGCAGCTTACAGGGGCGACTCATGAACACTGAAGCTTTCTTT
CDR3aa: CSLQGRLMNTEAFF

d_gene: NA
v_gene: TRBV29-1
abundance: NA
j_gene: TRBJ2-7
CDR3nt: TGCAGCGTTGTAGCGCAGTCCTACGAGCAGTACTTC
CDR3aa: CSVVAQSYEQYF

d_gene: TRBD2
v_gene: TRBV5-4
abundance: NA
j_gene: TRBJ2-5
CDR3nt: TGTGCCAGCAGCTTGGAGGTGCGGGGGGGGCAAGAGACCCAGTACTTC
CDR3aa: CASSLEVRGGQETQYF

d_gene: NA
v_gene: TRBV4-1
abundance: once
j_gene: TRBJ1-5
CDR3nt: TGCGCCAGCAGCCAGGACCCCGGGGAGGGCAATCAGCCCCAGCATTTT
CDR3aa: CASSQDPGEGNQPQHF

d_gene: TRBD2
v_gene: TRBV25-1
abundance: NA
j_gene: TRBJ2-5
CDR3nt: TGTGCCAGCAGTGAGGGACTAGCGGGGGGGCCAGAGACCCAGTACTTC
CDR3aa: CASSEGLAGGPETQYF

d_gene: TRBD1
v_gene: TRBV6-1
abundance: NA
j_gene: TRBJ2-1
CDR3nt: TGTGCCAGCACACCAACAGGGGTCTACAATGAGCAGTTCTTC
CDR3aa: CASTPTGVYNEQFF

d_gene: TRBD1
v_gene: TRBV5-1
abundance: NA
j_gene: TRBJ2-7
CDR3nt: TGCGCCAGCCAACCGGGACAGGGGATATACGAGCAGTACTTC
CDR3aa: CASQPGQGIYEQYF

d_gene: TRBD1
v_gene: TRBV27
abundance: NA
j_gene: TRBJ2-7
CDR3nt: TGTGCCAGCAGTCGGGACAGAGCCTACGAGCAGTACTTC
CDR3aa: CASSRDRAYEQYF

d_gene: TRBD1
v_gene: TRBV19
abundance: NA
j_gene: TRBJ2-1
CDR3nt: TGTGCCAGTAGTAACAGGGGGACCTACAATGAGCAGTTCTTC
CDR3aa: CASSNRGTYNEQFF

d_gene: NA
v_gene: TRBV19
abundance: once
j_gene: TRBJ1-2
CDR3nt: TGTGCCAGTGCACTCGGAGGGATTAATGGCTACACCTTC
CDR3aa: CASALGGINGYTF

d_gene: NA
v_gene: TRBV18
abundance: few
j_gene: TRBJ2-7
CDR3nt: TGTGCCAGCTCCCCTTCAGTACAGGGCAACGACGAGCAGTACTTC
CDR3aa: CASSPSVQGNDEQYF

d_gene: NA
v_gene: TRBV19
abundance: few
j_gene: TRBJ1-1
CDR3nt: TGTGCCAGTAGCCAGGGGAACACTGAAGCTTTCTTT
CDR3aa: CASSQGNTEAFF

d_gene: TRBD2
v_gene: TRBV18
abundance: NA
j_gene: TRBJ2-3
CDR3nt: TGTGCCAGCTCACCCCGGAGTAGCGGGGTGAGCACAGATACGCAGTATTTT
CDR3aa: CASSPRSSGVSTDTQYF

d_gene: TRBD1
v_gene: TRBV5-1
abundance: once
j_gene: TRBJ1-2
CDR3nt: TGCGCCAGCAGCTTGGCCTCAGGGGGCGGCTATGGCTACACCTTC
CDR3aa: CASSLASGGGYGYTF

d_gene: NA
v_gene: TRBV9
abundance: NA
j_gene: TRBJ1-2
CDR3nt: TGTGCCAGCAGCGTAACAGCCGACACGACCCTTAACTATGGCTACACCTTC
CDR3aa: CASSVTADTTLNYGYTF

d_gene: TRBD1
v_gene: TRBV9
abundance: NA
j_gene: TRBJ1-5
CDR3nt: TGTGCCAGCAGCCGGACAGGGAATCAGCCCCAGCATTTT
CDR3aa: CASSRTGNQPQHF

d_gene: TRBD2
v_gene: TRBV6-1
abundance: NA
j_gene: TRBJ2-1
CDR3nt: TGTGCCAGCAGTGAAGAAGGCGGGGGGACTTACAATGAGCAGTTCTTC
CDR3aa: CASSEEGGGTYNEQFF

d_gene: NA
v_gene: TRBV10-3
abundance: NA
j_gene: TRBJ2-7
CDR3nt: TGTGCCATCAGCGCTCAACAGGGTTTAGGGTCCTACGAGCAGTACTTC
CDR3aa: CAISAQQGLGSYEQYF